The clone carrying this T cell receptor beta chain came up a few times. The antigen is not known. One end of the junction does not line up with germline, which may come from a read error. The data belong to a study of vaccination and CD4 T cells after COVID-19. Cultured CD4+ T cells had their DNA profiled by the Oncomine TCR Beta short-read assay. TCRdb re-called the PCR reads through MiXCR, storing one row per CDR3 protein. The sample includes fewer than 15,000 distinct CDR3 sequences, over 30% of them seen just once. Treatment in this sample: approximately 10-day PBMC culture with coronavirus spike peptide pools or control peptides (ViraFEST assay). The germline V gene has CDR1 SSHAT and CDR2 FNYEAQ (reference sequence). The CDR3 is made up of 15 amino acids.

The sequenced sample consisted of cultured CD4+ T cells from blood. The sequence came from a human donor with COVID-19. The genes are TRBV7-7 and TRBJ2-3; the match to TRBD2 covers 11 bases. The CDR3 loop is CASSLGTSGTDTQYF. The DNA of the CDR3 is TGTGCTAGCAGCTTAGGGACTAGCGGTACAGATACGCAGTATTTT.